Listed below are T cell receptor beta chains from one sample, sequenced in a study of cytomegalovirus exposure and HLA in healthy donors. The method was immunoSEQ multiplex PCR; TCRdb's version includes in-frame clones alone and lacks a portion of them. The sample consists of tens of thousands of clones, just over 90% of them appearing once. Sample: PBMCs. Receptor source: a man aged 25-40 years in good health and CMV-seronegative. CDR3s leave out the opening cysteine and the closing phenylalanine or tryptophan. D genes are given only for firm matches.

TRBV11-2,.,TRBJ1-1,ASSLGQGGTEAF
TRBV10-3,.,TRBJ2-4,AISESLVERNKNIQY
TRBV4-1,.,TRBJ2-7,ASSQRNDRLGMYEQY
TRBV5-8,.,TRBJ2-7,ASSQQGYEQY
TRBV5-1,.,TRBJ1-6,ASSFKGGSNSPLH
TRBV19,.,TRBJ2-3,ASSRTQDTQY
TRBV7-6,.,TRBJ1-3,ASSDPRRGTTIY
TRBV4-1,.,TRBJ2-1,ASSSPTSSPNNEQF
TRBV5-4,.,TRBJ1-1,ASSTGRDTEAF
TRBV28,.,TRBJ1-2,ASSAGVNYGYT
TRBV6-5,.,TRBJ1-1,ASRGDADTEAF
TRBV11-3,TRBD1,TRBJ2-2,ASSAGGWGIGELF
TRBV5-6,TRBD1,TRBJ1-2,ASSLSPGGYGYT
TRBV13,TRBD1,TRBJ2-1,ASSPGRTGVYNEQF
TRBV2,.,TRBJ2-3,ASSGTSTDTQY
TRBV7-9,TRBD1,TRBJ2-7,ASSWPGQPYEQY
TRBV10-1,.,TRBJ2-2,ASAGHNTGELF
TRBV27,.,TRBJ2-7,ASGQLFYEQY
TRBV2,TRBD1,TRBJ2-1,ASRNPGTGVNEQF
TRBV10-3,.,TRBJ1-1,AISENSGTEAF
TRBV10-3,.,TRBJ1-6,AISESISDQGLNSPLH
TRBV4-1,.,TRBJ1-1,ASSQEFWYRVDTEAF
TRBV5-4,TRBD1,TRBJ2-2,ASTSGQGGGELF
TRBV7-9,.,TRBJ2-5,ASSLAHQQETQY
TRBV30,TRBD1,TRBJ2-7,AWSVYRGAEQY
TRBV27,.,TRBJ1-4,ASSLSYSTTNEKLF
TRBV30,.,TRBJ2-7,ACTPRSYEQY
TRBV11-2,.,TRBJ1-3,ASGTRQSGNTIY